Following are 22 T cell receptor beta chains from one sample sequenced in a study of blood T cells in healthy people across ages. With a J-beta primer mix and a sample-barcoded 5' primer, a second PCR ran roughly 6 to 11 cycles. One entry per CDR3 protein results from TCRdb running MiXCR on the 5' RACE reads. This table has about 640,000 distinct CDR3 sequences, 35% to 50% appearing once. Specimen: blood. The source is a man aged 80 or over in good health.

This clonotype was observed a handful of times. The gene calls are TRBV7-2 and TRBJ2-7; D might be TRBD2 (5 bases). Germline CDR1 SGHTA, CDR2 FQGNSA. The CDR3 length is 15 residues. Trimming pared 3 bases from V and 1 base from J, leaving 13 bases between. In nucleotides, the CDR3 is TGTGCCAGCAGCTTTCGAGGACTCAAATCCTACGAGCAGTACTTC. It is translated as CASSFRGLKSYEQYF. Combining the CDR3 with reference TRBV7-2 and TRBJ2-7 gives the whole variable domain GAGVSQSPSNKVTEKGKDVELRCDPISGHTALYWYRQSLGQGLEFLIYFQGNSAPDKSGLPSDRFSAERTGGSVSTLTIQRTQQEDSAVYLCASSFRGLKSYEQYFGPGTRLTVT.

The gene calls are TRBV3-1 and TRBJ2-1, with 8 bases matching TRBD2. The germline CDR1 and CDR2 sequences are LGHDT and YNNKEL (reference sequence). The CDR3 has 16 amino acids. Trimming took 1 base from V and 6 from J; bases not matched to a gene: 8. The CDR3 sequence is CASSQGGAGAPNEQFF. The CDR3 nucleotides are TGTGCCAGCAGCCAAGGGGGAGCGGGAGCCCCCAATGAGCAGTTCTTC.

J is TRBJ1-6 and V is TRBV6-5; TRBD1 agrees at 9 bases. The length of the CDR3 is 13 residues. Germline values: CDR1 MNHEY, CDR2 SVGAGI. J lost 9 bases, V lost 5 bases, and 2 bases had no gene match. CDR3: CASSTGGGSPLHF. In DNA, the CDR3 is TGTGCCAGCAGTACAGGGGGCGGTTCACCCCTCCACTTT.

The CDR3 DNA reads as TGTGCCAGCAGCCTTGACTTAGCCAAAAACATTCAGTACTTC. As protein: CASSLDLAKNIQYF. This rearrangement joins TRBV12-3 or TRBV12-4 to TRBJ2-4; D not resolved. V was shortened by 6 bases and J by 0 bases, with 9 bases between the two germline ends. The CDR3 has 14 residues.

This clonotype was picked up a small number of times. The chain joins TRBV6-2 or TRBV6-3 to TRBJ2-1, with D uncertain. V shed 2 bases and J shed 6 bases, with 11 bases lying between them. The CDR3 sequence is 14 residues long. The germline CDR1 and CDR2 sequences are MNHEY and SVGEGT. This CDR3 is CASSYQVFSNEQFF. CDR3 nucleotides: TGTGCCAGCAGTTACCAGGTGTTCTCCAATGAGCAGTTCTTC.

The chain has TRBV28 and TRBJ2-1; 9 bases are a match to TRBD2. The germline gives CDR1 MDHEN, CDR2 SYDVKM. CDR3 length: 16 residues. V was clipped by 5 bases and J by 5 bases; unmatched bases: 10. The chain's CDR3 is CASSLHSGSKDNEQFF. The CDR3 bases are TGTGCCAGCAGTCTCCATAGCGGGAGTAAGGACAATGAGCAGTTCTTC.

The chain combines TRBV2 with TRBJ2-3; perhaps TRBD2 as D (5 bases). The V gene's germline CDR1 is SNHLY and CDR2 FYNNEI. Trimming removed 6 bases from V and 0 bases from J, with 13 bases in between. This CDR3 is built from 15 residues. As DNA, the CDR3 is TGTGCCAGCAGGGAGGACTTAACTAGCACAGATACGCAGTATTTT. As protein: CASREDLTSTDTQYF.

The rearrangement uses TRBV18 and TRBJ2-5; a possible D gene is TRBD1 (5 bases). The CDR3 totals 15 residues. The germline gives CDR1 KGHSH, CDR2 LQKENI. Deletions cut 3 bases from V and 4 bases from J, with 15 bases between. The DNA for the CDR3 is TGTGCCAGCTCACCGATCAGGGCCCCACCAGAGACCCAGTACTTC. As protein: CASSPIRAPPETQYF. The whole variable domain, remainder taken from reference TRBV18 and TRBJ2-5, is NAGVMQNPRHLVRRRGQEARLRCSPMKGHSHVYWYRQLPEEGLKFMVYLQKENIIDESGMPKERFSAEFPKEGPSILRIQQVVRGDSAAYFCASSPIRAPPETQYFGPGTRLLVL.

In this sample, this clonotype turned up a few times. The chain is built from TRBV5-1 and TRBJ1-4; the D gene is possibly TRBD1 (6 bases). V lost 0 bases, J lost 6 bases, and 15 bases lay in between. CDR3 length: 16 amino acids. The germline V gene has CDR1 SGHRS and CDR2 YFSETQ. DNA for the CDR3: TGCGCCAGCAGCTTGGGATTGGGGGACAATCATGAAAAACTGTTTTTT. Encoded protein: CASSLGLGDNHEKLFF.

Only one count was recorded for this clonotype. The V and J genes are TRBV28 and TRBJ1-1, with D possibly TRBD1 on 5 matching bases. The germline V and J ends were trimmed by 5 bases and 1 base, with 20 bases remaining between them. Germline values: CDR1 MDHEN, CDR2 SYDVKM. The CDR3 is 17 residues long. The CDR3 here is CASSPGQGYGGNTEAFF. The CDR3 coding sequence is TGTGCCAGCAGTCCCGGGCAGGGATATGGAGGGAACACTGAAGCTTTCTTT.

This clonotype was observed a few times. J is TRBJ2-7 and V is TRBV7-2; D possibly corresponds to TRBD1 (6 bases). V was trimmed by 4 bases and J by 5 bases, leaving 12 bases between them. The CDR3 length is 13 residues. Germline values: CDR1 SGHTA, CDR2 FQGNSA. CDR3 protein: CASSSEGENEQYF. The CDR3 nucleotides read TGTGCCAGCAGCTCAGAGGGGGAGAACGAGCAGTACTTC.

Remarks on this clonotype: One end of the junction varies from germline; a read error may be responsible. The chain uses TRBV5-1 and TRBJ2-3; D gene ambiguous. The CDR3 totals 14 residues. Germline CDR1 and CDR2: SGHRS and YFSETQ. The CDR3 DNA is TGCGCCAGCGGCTTGGTACCGAACACAGATACGCAGTATTTT. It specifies CASGLVPNTDTQYF.

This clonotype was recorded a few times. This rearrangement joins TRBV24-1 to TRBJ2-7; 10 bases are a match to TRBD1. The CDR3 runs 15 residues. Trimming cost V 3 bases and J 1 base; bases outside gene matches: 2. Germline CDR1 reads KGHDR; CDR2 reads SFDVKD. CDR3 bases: TGTGCCACCAGTGATCCGGGACAGGGGTCCTACGAGCAGTACTTC. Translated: CATSDPGQGSYEQYF.

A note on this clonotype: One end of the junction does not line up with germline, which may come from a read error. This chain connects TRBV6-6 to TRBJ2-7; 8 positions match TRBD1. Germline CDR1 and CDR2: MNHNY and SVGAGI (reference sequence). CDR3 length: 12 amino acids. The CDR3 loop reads CAGRQGTNEQYF. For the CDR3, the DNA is TGTGCCGGCAGACAGGGGACGAACGAGCAGTACTTC.

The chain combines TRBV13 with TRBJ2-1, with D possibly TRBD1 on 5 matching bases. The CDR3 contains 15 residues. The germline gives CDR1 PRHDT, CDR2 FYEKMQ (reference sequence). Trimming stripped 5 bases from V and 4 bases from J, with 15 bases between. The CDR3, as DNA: TGTGCCAGCAGCCAGGGAAACCCCCTTTACAATGAGCAGTTCTTC. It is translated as CASSQGNPLYNEQFF.

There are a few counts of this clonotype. CDR3 nucleotides: TGTGCCAGCAGCGTTGGGACAGCCTCCTACGAGCAGTACTTC. As protein: CASSVGTASYEQYF. The chain uses TRBV7-9 and TRBJ2-7; 7 bases line up with TRBD1. V shed 5 bases, J shed 0 bases, and the junction held 4 bases outside the gene matches. This CDR3 comprises 14 residues. The germline CDR1 and CDR2 sequences are SEHNR and FQNEAQ (reference sequence).

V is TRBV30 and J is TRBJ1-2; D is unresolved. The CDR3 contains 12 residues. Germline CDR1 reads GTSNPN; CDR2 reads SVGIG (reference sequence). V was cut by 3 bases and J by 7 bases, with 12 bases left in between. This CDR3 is CAWRNEGRGYTF. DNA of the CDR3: TGTGCCTGGAGGAACGAAGGGCGTGGCTACACCTTC.

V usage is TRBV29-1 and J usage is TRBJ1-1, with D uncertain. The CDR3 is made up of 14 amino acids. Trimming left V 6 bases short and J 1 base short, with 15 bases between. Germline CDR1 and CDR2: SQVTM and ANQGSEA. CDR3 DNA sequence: TGCAGCGTCCAACTACCTCCCCCGAACACTGAAGCTTTCTTT. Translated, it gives CSVQLPPPNTEAFF.

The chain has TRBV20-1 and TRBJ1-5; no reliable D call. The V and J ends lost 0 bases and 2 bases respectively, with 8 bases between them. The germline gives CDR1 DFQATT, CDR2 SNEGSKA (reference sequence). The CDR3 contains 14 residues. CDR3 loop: CSARERRGNQPQHF. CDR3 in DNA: TGCAGTGCTAGAGAGCGGCGGGGCAATCAGCCCCAGCATTTT.

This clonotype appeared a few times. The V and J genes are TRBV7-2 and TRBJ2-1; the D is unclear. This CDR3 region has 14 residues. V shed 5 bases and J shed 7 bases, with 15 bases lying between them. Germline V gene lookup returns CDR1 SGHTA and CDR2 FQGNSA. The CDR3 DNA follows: TGTGCCAGCAGCCCCGGGTCCCCCGGGAATGAGCAGTTCTTC. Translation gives CASSPGSPGNEQFF.

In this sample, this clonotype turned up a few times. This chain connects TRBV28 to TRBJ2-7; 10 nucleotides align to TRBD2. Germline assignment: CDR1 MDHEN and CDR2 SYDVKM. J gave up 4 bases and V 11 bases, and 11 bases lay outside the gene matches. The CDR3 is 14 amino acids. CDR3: CASEASGRVYEQYF. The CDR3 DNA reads TGTGCCTCAGAGGCGAGCGGGAGGGTGTACGAGCAGTACTTC.

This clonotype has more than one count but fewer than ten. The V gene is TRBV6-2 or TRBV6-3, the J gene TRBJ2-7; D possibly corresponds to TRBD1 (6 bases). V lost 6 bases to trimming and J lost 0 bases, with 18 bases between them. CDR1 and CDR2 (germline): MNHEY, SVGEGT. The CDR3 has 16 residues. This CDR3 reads CASRASGQLSSYEQYF. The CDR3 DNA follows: TGTGCCAGCAGAGCTTCCGGACAGTTGAGCTCCTACGAGCAGTACTTC.